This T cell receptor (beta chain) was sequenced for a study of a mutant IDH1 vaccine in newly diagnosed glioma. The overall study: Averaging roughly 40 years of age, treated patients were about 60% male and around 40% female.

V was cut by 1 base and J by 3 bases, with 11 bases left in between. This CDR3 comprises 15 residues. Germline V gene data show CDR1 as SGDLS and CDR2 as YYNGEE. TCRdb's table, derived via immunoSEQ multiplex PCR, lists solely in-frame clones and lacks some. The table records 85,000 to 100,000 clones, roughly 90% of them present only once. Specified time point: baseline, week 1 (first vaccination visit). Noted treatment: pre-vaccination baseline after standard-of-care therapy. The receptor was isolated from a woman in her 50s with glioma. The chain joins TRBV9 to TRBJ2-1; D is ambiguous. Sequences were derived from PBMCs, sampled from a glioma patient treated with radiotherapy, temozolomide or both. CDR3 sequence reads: CASSVLGPGYNEQFF. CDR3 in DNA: TGTGCCAGCAGCGTACTCGGCCCCGGCTACAATGAGCAGTTCTTC.